A single sample gave rise to the 32 T cell receptor beta chains below, sequenced in a study of control samples from healthy donors and cancer patients. Clones were read by immunoSEQ multiplex PCR, and TCRdb kept only the in-frame ones, dropping some. The repertoire has around 50,000 clones, roughly 94% of them found once; the top ten carry 2.4%. Material: blood. Receptors were obtained from a man aged 30 to 39 in good health.

This clone occurred once. This chain links TRBV7-9 with TRBJ2-7; 8 bases are a match to TRBD2. Germline CDR1 and CDR2: SEHNR and FQNEAQ (reference sequence). The CDR3 loop spans 16 amino acids. After removal of 1 base from V and 5 bases from J, the junction contained 10 bases not matched to a gene. CDR3: CASSLGWLAGNNEQYF. CDR3 bases: TGTGCCAGCAGCTTAGGTTGGTTAGCGGGAAACAACGAGCAGTACTTC.

The genes are TRBV3-1 (or the pseudogene TRBV3-2) and TRBJ2-1; the match to TRBD2 covers 8 bases. Germline V gene sequence: CDR1 LGHDT, CDR2 YNNKEL (reference sequence). This CDR3 spans 17 amino acids. Trimming cost V 3 bases and J 0 bases; bases outside gene matches: 7. In DNA form, the CDR3 reads TGTGCCAGCAGCCACGGACTAGCTGTAAGCTCCTACAATGAGCAGTTCTTC. Translating it yields CASSHGLAVSSYNEQFF.

This chain connects TRBV9 to TRBJ1-4, with 9 bases fitting TRBD1. Trimming removed 4 bases from V and 2 bases from J; junction bases left unmatched: 6. The CDR3 has 16 residues. Germline lookup yields CDR1 SGDLS and CDR2 YYNGEE. CDR3 nucleotides: TGTGCCAGCAGCCAGACAGGGGGTGCGACTAATGAAAAACTGTTTTTT. Translating it yields CASSQTGGATNEKLFF.

The chain links TRBV9 to TRBJ2-7, with TRBD1 identical over 10 bases. Unmatched junction bases numbered 7, after V lost 7 bases and J lost 6 bases. The CDR3 extends over 13 amino acids. Looked up from germline, CDR1 is SGDLS and CDR2 is YYNGEE. The CDR3 loop is CASAGTGEGEQYF. For the CDR3, the DNA is TGTGCCAGCGCCGGGACAGGGGAGGGCGAGCAGTACTTC.

The chain employs TRBV15 and TRBJ1-1; TRBD1 is a possible D gene (5 bases). V was shortened by 1 base and J by 7 bases, with 7 bases between the two germline ends. The CDR3 totals 12 residues. The V gene's germline CDR1 is LNHNV and CDR2 YYDKDF (reference sequence). CDR3 amino acids: CATSRGGSEAFF. The CDR3 DNA sequence: TGTGCCACCAGCAGAGGGGGCAGTGAAGCTTTCTTT. The full variable domain, completed using reference TRBV15 and TRBJ1-1, is DAMVIQNPRYQVTQFGKPVTLSCSQTLNHNVMYWYQQKSSQAPKLLFHYYDKDFNNEADTPDNFQSRRPNTSFCFLDIRSPGLGDTAMYLCATSRGGSEAFFGQGTRLTVV.

V is TRBV3-1 (or the pseudogene TRBV3-2) and J is TRBJ2-7; D call uncertain. Germline-derived CDR1 and CDR2 are LGHDT and YNNKEL (reference sequence). V was clipped by 2 bases and J by 5 bases, with 1 base between them. This CDR3 is built from 10 residues. Here the CDR3 DNA reads TGTGCCAGCAGCCAAAACGAGCAGTACTTC. As protein: CASSQNEQYF.

V is TRBV18 and J is TRBJ2-2; 9 bases line up with TRBD1. CDR1 is KGHSH and CDR2 is LQKENI in the germline V gene. The junction had 8 bases not matched to a gene; V was cut back by 3 bases and J by 6 bases. The CDR3 covers 16 residues. The CDR3: CASSPFTGTGSGELFF. The CDR3 region has the DNA TGTGCCAGCTCACCTTTTACCGGGACAGGGTCCGGGGAGCTGTTTTTT.

The chain is built from TRBV7-9 and TRBJ1-2, with D possibly matching TRBD1 (6 bases). From germline, CDR1 is SEHNR and CDR2 FQNEAQ (reference sequence). Trimming removed 5 bases at V and 5 bases at J, with 18 bases between. This CDR3 spans 15 amino acids. For the CDR3, the DNA is TGTGCCAGCAGCCCCGGACAGACTACTCTGTATGGCTACACCTTC. The encoded protein is CASSPGQTTLYGYTF.

On this clone itself: The junction does not match germline at one end; this may be a read error. The V and J genes are TRBV14 and TRBJ2-7; D not resolved. Germline assignment: CDR1 SGHDN and CDR2 FVKESK. The CDR3 has 11 amino acids. The CDR3: CAGSLSYEQYF. The CDR3 DNA sequence: TGTGCCGGCAGCCTAAGTTACGAGCAGTACTTC.

The V gene is TRBV5-6, the J gene TRBJ2-1; no definite D call. The CDR3 is made up of 14 amino acids. V was trimmed by 1 base and J by 8 bases, leaving 13 bases between them. Germline loops: CDR1 SGHDT, CDR2 YYEEEE. The CDR3 reads CASSLNLLVDEQFF. In DNA form, the CDR3 reads TGTGCCAGCAGCTTGAACCTCTTAGTCGATGAGCAGTTCTTC.

The genes are TRBV15 and TRBJ2-1, with D tentatively TRBD1 or TRBD2 (5 bases each). The CDR3 consists of 15 residues. The V end was cut by 1 base, the J end by 10 bases, with 17 bases between. Germline CDR1 is LNHNV and CDR2 is YYDKDF (reference sequence). This CDR3 reads CATSRVGTADGEQFF. The CDR3 nucleotides are TGTGCCACCAGCAGAGTAGGGACCGCAGACGGGGAGCAGTTCTTC.

The chain joins TRBV28 to TRBJ2-7, with 7 bases aligning to TRBD2. The germline V gene encodes CDR1 MDHEN and CDR2 SYDVKM. Trimming removed 6 bases from V and 1 base from J; junction bases left unmatched: 12. CDR3 size: 16 residues. Here the CDR3 DNA reads TGTGCCAGCAGGGAGGTCGGGGGGAGGGCTTCCTACGAGCAGTACTTC. Translation: CASREVGGRASYEQYF. The full variable domain, in which reference TRBV28 and TRBJ2-7 provide the parts outside the CDR3, is DVKVTQSSRYLVKRTGEKVFLECVQDMDHENMFWYRQDPGLGLRLIYFSYDVKMKEKGDIPEGYSVSREKKERFSLILESASTNQTSMYLCASREVGGRASYEQYFGPGTRLTVT.

The chain links TRBV19 to TRBJ1-5, with TRBD1 as a possible D gene (5 bases). The V end was cut by 5 bases, the J end by 0 bases, with 8 bases between. The CDR3 has 14 amino acids. The germline V gene has CDR1 LNHDA and CDR2 SQIVND (reference sequence). CDR3 region: CASSLDNSNQPQHF. The CDR3 DNA follows: TGTGCCAGTAGTCTGGACAATAGCAATCAGCCCCAGCATTTT.

The chain combines TRBV2 with TRBJ2-7, with a tentative D call TRBD2 (5 bases). The CDR3 contains 14 residues. V shed 7 bases and J shed 0 bases, with 13 bases lying between them. CDR1 is SNHLY and CDR2 is FYNNEI in the germline V gene. The CDR3 nucleotides are TGTGCCAGCAACGGACTCCAGAGCTCCTACGAGCAGTACTTC. Encoded protein: CASNGLQSSYEQYF.

The chain carries TRBV6-5 and TRBJ2-3; weak D call: TRBD2 (6 bases). This CDR3 contains 16 residues. CDR1 and CDR2 from the germline V gene are MNHEY and SVGAGI. The V gene lost 0 bases and the J gene lost 2 bases, with 12 bases spanning the gap. CDR3 nucleotide sequence: TGTGCCAGCAGTTACTCGAGGGGACTTTCCACAGATACGCAGTATTTT. Translating gives CASSYSRGLSTDTQYF.

The chain is built from TRBV4-3 and TRBJ2-3; perhaps TRBD2 as D (7 bases). The V end lost 0 bases, the J end lost 8 bases, and 15 bases lay between the germline ends. The CDR3 is 15 residues long. CDR1 LGHNA and CDR2 YSLEER come from the germline V gene. The CDR3 nucleotides read TGCGCCAGCAGCCAAGAGGGGGGGCCCCGTTTTACGCAGTATTTT. It specifies CASSQEGGPRFTQYF.

This clone showed up just once. The V and J genes are TRBV18 and TRBJ2-1; 9 nucleotides agree with TRBD2. The germline gives CDR1 KGHSH, CDR2 LQKENI. The CDR3 extends over 18 amino acids. Unmatched junction bases numbered 11, after V lost 1 base and J lost 4 bases. The CDR3 DNA sequence: TGTGCCAGCTCACCACTGACACGATCGCTAGCGGGATACAATGAGCAGTTCTTC. This sequence encodes CASSPLTRSLAGYNEQFF.

V and J are TRBV7-3 and TRBJ1-1; D not resolved. The CDR3 extends over 13 amino acids. V gave up 5 bases and J gave up 2 bases, with 9 bases separating them. The germline gives CDR1 SGHTA, CDR2 FQGTGA. For the CDR3, the DNA is TGTGCCAGCAGCCATGACCGAAACACTGAAGCTTTCTTT. Protein: CASSHDRNTEAFF. Filled out from reference TRBV7-3 and TRBJ1-1, the complete variable domain reads GAGVSQTPSNKVTEKGKYVELRCDPISGHTALYWYRQSLGQGPEFLIYFQGTGAADDSGLPNDRFFAVRPEGSVSTLKIQRTERGDSAVYLCASSHDRNTEAFFGQGTRLTVV.

This chain connects TRBV4-1 to TRBJ2-7, with TRBD1 matching over 7 bases. V dropped 0 bases and J dropped 9; count of bases not matched to a gene: 8. Germline CDR1 and CDR2: MGHRA and YSYEKL. This CDR3 has 14 residues. In nucleotides, the CDR3 is TGCGCCAGCAGCCAAGAGCGGCAGGGGGTTGGGCAGTACTTC. It translates to CASSQERQGVGQYF.

The chain uses TRBV6-2 or TRBV6-3 and TRBJ2-2; D ambiguous. CDR1 and CDR2 (germline): MNHEY, SVGEGT. The V gene lost 6 bases and the J gene lost 6 bases, with 20 bases spanning the gap. The CDR3 length is 16 residues. CDR3 DNA sequence: TGTGCCAGCAGCCGCCTTCGCGGTGCGAGGTCCGGGGAGCTGTTTTTT. Translation gives CASSRLRGARSGELFF.

V and J are TRBV4-1 and TRBJ1-4; unclear D gene. Germline V gene data show CDR1 as MGHRA and CDR2 as YSYEKL. The CDR3 totals 14 residues. The V end lost 5 bases, the J end lost 0 bases, and 7 bases lay between the germline ends. The CDR3 DNA follows: TGCGCCAGCAGCGCCTTAGCAACTAATGAAAAACTGTTTTTT. Translation: CASSALATNEKLFF.

V gene TRBV6-5 combines with J gene TRBJ2-7; D ambiguous. Per germline, CDR1 MNHEY and CDR2 SVGAGI. CDR3 length equals 12 residues. V lost 5 bases and J lost 5, with 10 bases in between. In DNA, the CDR3 is TGTGCCAGCAGTAGAAATCCCAACGAGCAGTACTTC. Protein sequence: CASSRNPNEQYF.

The genes are TRBV30 and TRBJ1-2; 9 bases agree with TRBD1. Unmatched junction bases numbered 8, after V lost 4 bases and J lost 8 bases. From germline, CDR1 is GTSNPN and CDR2 SVGIG (reference sequence). The length of the CDR3 is 13 residues. The DNA for the CDR3 is TGTGCCTGGATGGGACAGGGTGTGAGAGGCTACACCTTC. This translates into CAWMGQGVRGYTF. Drawing the rest from reference TRBV30 and TRBJ1-2, the complete variable domain is SQTIHQWPATLVQPVGSPLSLECTVEGTSNPNLYWYRQAAGRGLQLLFYSVGIGQISSEVPQNLSASRPQDRQFILSSKKLLLSDSGFYLCAWMGQGVRGYTFGSGTRLTVV.

The V call is TRBV2, the J call TRBJ1-1; D unresolved. The CDR3 is 12 residues long. CDR1 is SNHLY and CDR2 is FYNNEI in the germline V gene. V shed 4 bases and J shed 11 bases, with 14 bases lying between them. The CDR3: CASSAETKGAFF. The CDR3 coding sequence is TGTGCCAGCAGTGCGGAGACGAAAGGGGCTTTCTTT.

This chain joins TRBV5-1 and TRBJ2-5; the D is unclear. The CDR3 loop spans 14 amino acids. The V end was cut by 2 bases, the J end by 4 bases, with 12 bases between. Germline assignment: CDR1 SGHRS and CDR2 YFSETQ. The CDR3 sequence: CASSLTQVGETQYF. The CDR3 coding sequence is TGCGCCAGCAGCTTAACCCAGGTAGGAGAGACCCAGTACTTC. Full variable domain (outside the CDR3, taken from reference TRBV5-1 and TRBJ2-5): KAGVTQTPRYLIKTRGQQVTLSCSPISGHRSVSWYQQTPGQGLQFLFEYFSETQRNKGNFPGRFSGRQFSNSRSEMNVSTLELGDSALYLCASSLTQVGETQYFGPGTRLLVL.

As DNA, the CDR3 is TGTGCCAGTAGTATTGGTGGGAGCCGGACAGATACGCAGTATTTT. Translation: CASSIGGSRTDTQYF. This chain connects TRBV19 to TRBJ2-3; possibly TRBD2 for D (5 bases). Germline assignment: CDR1 LNHDA and CDR2 SQIVND (reference sequence). Trimming took off 3 bases at V and 3 bases at J, with 13 bases between the two ends. CDR3 length equals 15 residues.

This sequence joins TRBV9 and TRBJ2-3, with 8 bases identical to TRBD2. Germline V gives CDR1 SGDLS, CDR2 YYNGEE. After removal of 1 base from V and 4 bases from J, the junction contained 8 bases not matched to a gene. CDR3 size: 16 residues. The CDR3 is CASSVSGTRGADTQYF. Written as DNA, the CDR3 is TGTGCCAGCAGCGTATCTGGGACTAGGGGGGCAGATACGCAGTATTTT.

This chain connects TRBV10-1 to TRBJ1-3; no clear D gene. Trimming pared 7 bases from V and 2 bases from J, leaving 24 bases between. Germline V gene sequence: CDR1 WNHNN, CDR2 SYGVQD (reference sequence). This CDR3 spans 18 amino acids. The chain's CDR3 is CASKSSRKTPTPGNTIYF. The CDR3 nucleotides are TGCGCCAGCAAATCCTCGAGAAAGACTCCTACCCCTGGAAACACCATATATTTT.

The chain recombines TRBV4-1 with TRBJ2-7, with TRBD2 matching 9 bases. Germline trimming cut 1 base from V and 3 bases from J; bases unmatched to any gene: 13. CDR1 and CDR2 from the germline V gene are MGHRA and YSYEKL. This CDR3 contains 18 residues. CDR3 in amino acids: CASSQGRGIVAGVYEQYF. CDR3 DNA: TGCGCCAGCAGCCAAGGCCGTGGGATAGTAGCGGGAGTCTACGAGCAGTACTTC.

This rearrangement joins TRBV4-1 to TRBJ2-5, with 11 bases lining up with TRBD1. Germline V gene sequence: CDR1 MGHRA, CDR2 YSYEKL. The CDR3 is 17 amino acids. J was trimmed by 0 bases and V by 1 base; bases with no gene match: 4. As DNA, the CDR3 is TGCGCCAGCAGCCAAGTGGGACAGGGGGAGTACCAAGAGACCCAGTACTTC. It codes for CASSQVGQGEYQETQYF.

CDR3: CASSPHPDRQTSGSSYEQYF. CDR3 bases: TGTGCCAGCAGCCCCCACCCCGACAGGCAGACTAGCGGGAGCTCCTACGAGCAGTACTTC. The chain joins TRBV6-2 or TRBV6-3 to TRBJ2-7; the match to TRBD2 covers 12 bases. V lost 6 bases and J lost 0; bases outside the gene matches: 18. The germline V gene encodes CDR1 MNHEY and CDR2 SVGEGT. This CDR3 has 20 residues.

The chain recombines TRBV2 with TRBJ2-5, with 9 bases lining up with TRBD1. Germline CDR1 and CDR2: SNHLY and FYNNEI. There are 12 residues in the CDR3. The junction had 2 bases not matched to a gene; V was cut back by 7 bases and J by 5 bases. The CDR3 spells CASKDRGETQYF. Written as DNA, the CDR3 is TGTGCCAGCAAGGACAGGGGCGAGACCCAGTACTTC.